Described below is a single TCR beta chain sequence and its context. The antigen is not known. Other DNA sequences within the sample encode an identical CDR3. This sample was taken from a study of cytomegalovirus exposure and HLA in healthy donors. General study findings and limits: TCR sequences were mostly rare, though some public TCRs occurred in many donors.

The V and J ends lost 5 bases and 0 bases respectively, with 8 bases between them. CDR3 length: 14 amino acids. Germline V lookup: CDR1 MNHEY, CDR2 SMNVEV (reference sequence). The study ran its PCR with 60 Vbeta and 13 Jbeta primers. Data came from immunoSEQ multiplex PCR; TCRdb stores just in-frame clones and leaves some out. This sample yields some 150,000 clones, of which around 10% are seen a single time; 1.8% belongs to the top ten. Material for sequencing was PBMCs. The clonotype originates from a man in his fifties in good health and CMV-seronegative. V gene TRBV27 combines with J gene TRBJ1-5, with D possibly matching TRBD1 (6 bases). Here the CDR3 reads CASSGQLSNQPQHF. The CDR3 DNA reads as TGTGCCAGCAGTGGACAGCTTAGCAATCAGCCCCAGCATTTT.